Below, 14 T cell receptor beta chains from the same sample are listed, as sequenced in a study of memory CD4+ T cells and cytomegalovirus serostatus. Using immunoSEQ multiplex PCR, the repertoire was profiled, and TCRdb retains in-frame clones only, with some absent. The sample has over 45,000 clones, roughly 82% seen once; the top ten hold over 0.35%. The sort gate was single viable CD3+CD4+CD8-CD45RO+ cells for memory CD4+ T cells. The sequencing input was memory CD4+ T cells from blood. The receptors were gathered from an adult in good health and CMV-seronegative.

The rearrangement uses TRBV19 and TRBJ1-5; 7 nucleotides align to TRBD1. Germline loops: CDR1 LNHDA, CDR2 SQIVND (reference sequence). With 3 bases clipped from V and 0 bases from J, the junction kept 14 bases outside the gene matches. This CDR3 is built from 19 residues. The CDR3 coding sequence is TGTGCCAGTAGTATGATCGGGACAGCACAACTTTATAGCAATCAGCCCCAGCATTTT. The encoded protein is CASSMIGTAQLYSNQPQHF.

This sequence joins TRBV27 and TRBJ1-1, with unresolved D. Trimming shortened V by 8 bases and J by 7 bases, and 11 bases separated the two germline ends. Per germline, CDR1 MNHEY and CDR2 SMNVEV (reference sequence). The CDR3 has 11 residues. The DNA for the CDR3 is TGTGCCAGCGTTTCCTGGGGTGAAGCTTTCTTT. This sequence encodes CASVSWGEAFF.

The CDR3 is CASRPLTGQGVTGELFF. CDR3 DNA: TGTGCCAGCAGGCCTCTTACGGGGCAGGGGGTCACCGGGGAGCTGTTTTTT. V is TRBV7-2 and J is TRBJ2-2, with TRBD1 matching 7 bases. Germline trimming cut 6 bases from V and 4 bases from J; bases unmatched to any gene: 14. Germline lookup yields CDR1 SGHTA and CDR2 FQGNSA. The CDR3 length is 17 residues.

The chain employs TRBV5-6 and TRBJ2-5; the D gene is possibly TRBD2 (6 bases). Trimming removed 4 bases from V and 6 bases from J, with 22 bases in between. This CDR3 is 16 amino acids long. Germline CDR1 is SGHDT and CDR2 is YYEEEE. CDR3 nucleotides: TGTGCCAGCAGCCCGTATCGACTGGGGAGGAGGCAGACCCAGTACTTC. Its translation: CASSPYRLGRRQTQYF. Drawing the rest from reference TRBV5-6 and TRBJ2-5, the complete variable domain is DAGVTQSPTHLIKTRGQQVTLRCSPKSGHDTVSWYQQALGQGPQFIFQYYEEEERQRGNFPDRFSGHQFPNYSSELNVNALLLGDSALYLCASSPYRLGRRQTQYFGPGTRLLVL.

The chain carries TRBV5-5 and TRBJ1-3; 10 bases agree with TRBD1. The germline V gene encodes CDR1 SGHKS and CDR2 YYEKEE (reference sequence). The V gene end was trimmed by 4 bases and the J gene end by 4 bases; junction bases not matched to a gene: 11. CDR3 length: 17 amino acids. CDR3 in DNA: TGTGCCAGCAGCCCGGCCGTGGGACAGGGGATCGGAAACACCATATATTTT. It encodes CASSPAVGQGIGNTIYF.

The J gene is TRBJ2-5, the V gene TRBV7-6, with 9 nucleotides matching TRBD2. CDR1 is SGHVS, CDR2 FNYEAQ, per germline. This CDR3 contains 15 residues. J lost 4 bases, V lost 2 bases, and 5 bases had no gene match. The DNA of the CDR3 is TGTGCCAGCAGCTTAATTGCGGGGGGGCCAGAGACCCAGTACTTC. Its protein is CASSLIAGGPETQYF. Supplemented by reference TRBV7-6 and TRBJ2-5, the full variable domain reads GAGVSQSPRYKVTKRGQDVALRCDPISGHVSLYWYRQALGQGPEFLTYFNYEAQQDKSGLPNDRFSAERPEGSISTLTIQRTEQRDSAMYRCASSLIAGGPETQYFGPGTRLLVL.

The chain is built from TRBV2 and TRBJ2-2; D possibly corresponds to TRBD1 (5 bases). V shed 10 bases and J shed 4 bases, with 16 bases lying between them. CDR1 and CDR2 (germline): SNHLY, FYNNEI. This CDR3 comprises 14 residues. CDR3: CATRFQGGTGELFF. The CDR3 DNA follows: TGTGCCACCCGCTTTCAGGGCGGCACCGGGGAGCTGTTTTTT. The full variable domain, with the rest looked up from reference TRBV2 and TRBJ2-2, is EPEVTQTPSHQVTQMGQEVILRCVPISNHLYFYWYRQILGQKVEFLVSFYNNEISEKSEIFDDQFSVERPDGSNFTLKIRSTKLEDSAMYFCATRFQGGTGELFFGEGSRLTVL.

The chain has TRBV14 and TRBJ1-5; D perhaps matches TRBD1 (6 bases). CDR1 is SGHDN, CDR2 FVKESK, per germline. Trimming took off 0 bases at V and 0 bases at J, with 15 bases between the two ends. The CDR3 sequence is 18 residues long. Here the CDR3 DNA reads TGTGCCAGCAGCCAAGAATTGGGGGGCCGAGATAGCAATCAGCCCCAGCATTTT. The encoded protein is CASSQELGGRDSNQPQHF.

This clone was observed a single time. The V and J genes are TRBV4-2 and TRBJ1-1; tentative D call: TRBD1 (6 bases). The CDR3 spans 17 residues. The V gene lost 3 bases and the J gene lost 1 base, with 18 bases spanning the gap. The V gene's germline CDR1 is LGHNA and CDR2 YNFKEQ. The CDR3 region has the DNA TGTGCCAGCAGCCACCCCCCGGGGGCACTTACGAACACTGAAGCTTTCTTT. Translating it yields CASSHPPGALTNTEAFF.

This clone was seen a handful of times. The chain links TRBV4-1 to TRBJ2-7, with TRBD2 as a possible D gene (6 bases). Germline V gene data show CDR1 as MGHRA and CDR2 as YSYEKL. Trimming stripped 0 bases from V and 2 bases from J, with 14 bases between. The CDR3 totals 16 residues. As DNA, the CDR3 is TGCGCCAGCAGCCAAGAGAGGACGACTAGAACCTACGAGCAGTACTTC. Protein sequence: CASSQERTTRTYEQYF.

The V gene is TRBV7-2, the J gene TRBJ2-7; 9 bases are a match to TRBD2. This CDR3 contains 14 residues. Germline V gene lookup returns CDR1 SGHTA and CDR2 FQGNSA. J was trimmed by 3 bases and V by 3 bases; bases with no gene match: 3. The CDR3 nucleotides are TGTGCCAGCAGCTTGACTAGCGGCTACTACGAGCAGTACTTC. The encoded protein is CASSLTSGYYEQYF.

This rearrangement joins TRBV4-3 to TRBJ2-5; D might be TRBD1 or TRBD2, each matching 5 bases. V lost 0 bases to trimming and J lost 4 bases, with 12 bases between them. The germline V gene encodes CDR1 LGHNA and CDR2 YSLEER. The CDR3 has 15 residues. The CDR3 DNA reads TGCGCCAGCAGCCAAGAGGGGACGGGACGAGAGACCCAGTACTTC. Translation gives CASSQEGTGRETQYF.

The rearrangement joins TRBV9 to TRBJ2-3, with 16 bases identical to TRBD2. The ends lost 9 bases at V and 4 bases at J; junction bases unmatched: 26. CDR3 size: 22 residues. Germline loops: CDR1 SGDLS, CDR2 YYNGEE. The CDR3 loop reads CANYQAPSGTSGGAGFSDTQYF. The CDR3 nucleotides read TGTGCCAACTACCAAGCCCCTTCCGGGACTAGCGGGGGGGCGGGTTTCTCAGATACGCAGTATTTT. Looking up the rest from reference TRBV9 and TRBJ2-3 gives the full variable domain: DSGVTQTPKHLITATGQRVTLRCSPRSGDLSVYWYQQSLDQGLQFLIQYYNGEERAKGNILERFSAQQFPDLHSELNLSSLELGDSALYFCANYQAPSGTSGGAGFSDTQYFGPGTRLTVL.

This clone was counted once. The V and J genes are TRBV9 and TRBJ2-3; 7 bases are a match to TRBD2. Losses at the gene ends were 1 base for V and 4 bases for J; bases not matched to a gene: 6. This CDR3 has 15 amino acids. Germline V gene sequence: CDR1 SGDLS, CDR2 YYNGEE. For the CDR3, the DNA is TGTGCCAGCAGCGTAACTGGGCGGGGGTCAGATACGCAGTATTTT. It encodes CASSVTGRGSDTQYF.